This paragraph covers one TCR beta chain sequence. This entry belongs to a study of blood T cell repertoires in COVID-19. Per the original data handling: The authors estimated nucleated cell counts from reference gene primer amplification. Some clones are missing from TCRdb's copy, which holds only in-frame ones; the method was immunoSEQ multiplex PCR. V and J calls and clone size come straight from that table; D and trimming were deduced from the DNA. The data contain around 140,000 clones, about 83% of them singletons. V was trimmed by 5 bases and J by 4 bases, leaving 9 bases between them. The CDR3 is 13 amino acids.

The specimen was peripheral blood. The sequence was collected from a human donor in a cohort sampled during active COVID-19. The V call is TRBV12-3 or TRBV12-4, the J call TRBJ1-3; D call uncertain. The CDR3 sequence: CASSRSPGNTIYF. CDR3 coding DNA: TGTGCCAGCAGTCGTTCCCCGGGAAACACCATATATTTT.